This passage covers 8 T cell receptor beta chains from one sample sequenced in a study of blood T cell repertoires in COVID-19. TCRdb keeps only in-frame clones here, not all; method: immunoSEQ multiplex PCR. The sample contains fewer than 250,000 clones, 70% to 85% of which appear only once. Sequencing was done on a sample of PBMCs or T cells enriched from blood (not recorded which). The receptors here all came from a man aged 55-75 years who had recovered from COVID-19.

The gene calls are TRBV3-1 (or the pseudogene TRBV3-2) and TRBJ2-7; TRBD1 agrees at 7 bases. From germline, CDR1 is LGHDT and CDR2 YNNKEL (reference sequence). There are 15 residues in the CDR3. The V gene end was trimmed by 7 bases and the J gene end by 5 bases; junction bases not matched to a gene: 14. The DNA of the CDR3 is TGTGCCAGCAACTTGAGAGGGGGCAATCGCGACGAGCAGTACTTC. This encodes CASNLRGGNRDEQYF.

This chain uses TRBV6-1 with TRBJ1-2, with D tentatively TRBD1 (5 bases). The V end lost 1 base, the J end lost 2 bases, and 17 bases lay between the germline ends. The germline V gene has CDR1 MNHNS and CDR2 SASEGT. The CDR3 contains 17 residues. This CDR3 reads CASSEGFRGTSNYGYTF. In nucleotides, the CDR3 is TGTGCCAGCAGTGAAGGGTTTCGGGGGACGAGCAACTATGGCTACACCTTC.

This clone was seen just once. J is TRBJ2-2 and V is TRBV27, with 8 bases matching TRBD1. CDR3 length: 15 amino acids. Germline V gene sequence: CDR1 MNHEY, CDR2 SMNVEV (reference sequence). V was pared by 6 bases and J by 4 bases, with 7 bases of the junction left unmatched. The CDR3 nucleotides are TGTGCCAGCAGCCCCAGGGGGCGCGGCACCGGGGAGCTGTTTTTT. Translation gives CASSPRGRGTGELFF.

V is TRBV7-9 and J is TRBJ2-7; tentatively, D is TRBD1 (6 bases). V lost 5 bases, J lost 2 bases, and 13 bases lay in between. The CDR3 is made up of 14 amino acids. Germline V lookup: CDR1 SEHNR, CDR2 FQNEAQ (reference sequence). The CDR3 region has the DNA TGTGCCAGCAGCACCTCGACAGGACCCTACGAGCAGTACTTC. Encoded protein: CASSTSTGPYEQYF.

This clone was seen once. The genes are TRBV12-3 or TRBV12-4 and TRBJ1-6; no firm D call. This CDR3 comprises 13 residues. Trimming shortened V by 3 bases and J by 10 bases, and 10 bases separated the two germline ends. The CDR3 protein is CASSFQVLSPLHF. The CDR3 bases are TGTGCCAGCAGTTTCCAGGTTTTATCACCCCTCCACTTT.

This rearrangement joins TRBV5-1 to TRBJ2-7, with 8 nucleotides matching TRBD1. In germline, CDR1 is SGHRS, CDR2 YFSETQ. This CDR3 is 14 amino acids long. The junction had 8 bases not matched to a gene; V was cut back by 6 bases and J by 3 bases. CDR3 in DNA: TGCGCCAGCAACCTCCGGACAGGGAGCTACGAGCAGTACTTC. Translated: CASNLRTGSYEQYF.

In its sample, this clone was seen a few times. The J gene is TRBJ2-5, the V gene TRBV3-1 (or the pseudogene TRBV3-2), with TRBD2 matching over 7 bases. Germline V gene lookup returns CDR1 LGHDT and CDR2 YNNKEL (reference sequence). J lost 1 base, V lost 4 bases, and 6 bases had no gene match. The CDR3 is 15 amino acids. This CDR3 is CASSRARGSQETQYF. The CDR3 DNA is TGTGCCAGCAGCCGCGCGCGGGGGTCCCAAGAGACCCAGTACTTC.

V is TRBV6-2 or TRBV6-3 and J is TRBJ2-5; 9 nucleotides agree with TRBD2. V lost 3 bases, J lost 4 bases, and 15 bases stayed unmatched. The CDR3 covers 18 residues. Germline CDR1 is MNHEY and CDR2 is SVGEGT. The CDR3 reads CASSYGIGGGGRLETQYF. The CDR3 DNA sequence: TGTGCCAGCAGTTATGGGATCGGCGGGGGGGGGCGTTTAGAGACCCAGTACTTC.